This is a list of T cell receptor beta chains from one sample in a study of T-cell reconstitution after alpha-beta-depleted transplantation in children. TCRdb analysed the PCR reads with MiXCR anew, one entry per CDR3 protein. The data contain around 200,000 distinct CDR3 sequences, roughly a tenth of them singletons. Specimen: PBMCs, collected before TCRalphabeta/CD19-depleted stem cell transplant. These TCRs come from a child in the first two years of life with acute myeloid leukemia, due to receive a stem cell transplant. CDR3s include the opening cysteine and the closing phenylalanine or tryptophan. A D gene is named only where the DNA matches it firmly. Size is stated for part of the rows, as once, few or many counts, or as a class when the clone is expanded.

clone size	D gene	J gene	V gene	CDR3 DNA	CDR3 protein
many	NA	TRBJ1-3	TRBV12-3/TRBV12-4	TGTGCCAGCAGTTTTCGTAACAGGGCGACTGGAAACACCATATATTTT	CASSFRNRATGNTIYF
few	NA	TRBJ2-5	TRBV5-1	TGCGCCAGGGGCTCCAGGCCGGGAGAAGAGACCCAGTACTTC	CARGSRPGEETQYF
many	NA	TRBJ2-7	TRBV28	TGTGCCAGCAGTTTTCCCGGGACGAAAAGCTCCTACGAGCAGTACTTC	CASSFPGTKSSYEQYF
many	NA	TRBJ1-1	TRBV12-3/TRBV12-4	TGTGCCAGCAACACTCATGGGAACACTGAAGCTTTCTTT	CASNTHGNTEAFF
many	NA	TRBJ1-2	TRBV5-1	TGCGCCAGCAGCGGAACCCCTGGACAGACTAACTATGGCTACACCTTC	CASSGTPGQTNYGYTF
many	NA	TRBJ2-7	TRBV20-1	TGCAGTGCTGGGGGGAGACACTACGAGCAGTACTTC	CSAGGRHYEQYF
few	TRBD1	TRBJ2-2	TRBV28	TGTGCCAGCAGTCCTGGGACAGGGGTCGGGGAGCTGTTTTTT	CASSPGTGVGELFF
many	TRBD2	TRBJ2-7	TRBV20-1	TGCAGTGCTAGGCCCGGGAAGGGAGGGGACTACGAGCAGTACTTC	CSARPGKGGDYEQYF
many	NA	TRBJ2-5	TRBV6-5	TGTGCCAGCAGTTATCACAGAGTGCAAGAGACCCAGTACTTC	CASSYHRVQETQYF
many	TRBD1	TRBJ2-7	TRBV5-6	TGTGCCAGCAGCGTGGGACAGGGTCCCTACGAGCAGTACTTC	CASSVGQGPYEQYF
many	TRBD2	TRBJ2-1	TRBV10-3	TGTGCCATCAGTAAACTAGCGGGAGTTGATGAGCAGTTCTTC	CAISKLAGVDEQFF
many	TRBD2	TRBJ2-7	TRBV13	TGTGCCAGCAGCTTAGGGACTAGCGGGTACTACGAGCAGTACTTC	CASSLGTSGYYEQYF
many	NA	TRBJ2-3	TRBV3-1	TGTGCCAGCAGCTCTCGAGCGGCAGATACGCAGTATTTT	CASSSRAADTQYF
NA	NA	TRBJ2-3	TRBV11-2	TGTGCCACCGGCCAAAGAACCGCTAGCGGCACAGATACGCAGTATTTT	CATGQRTASGTDTQYF
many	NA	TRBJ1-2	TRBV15	TGTGCCACCAGCTACTCCCTCGGGTCCCCGGGGCATGGCTACACCTTC	CATSYSLGSPGHGYTF
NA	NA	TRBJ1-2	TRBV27	TGTGCCAGCAGCCAAACCCATGGTACAGGGATCTATGGCTACACCTTC	CASSQTHGTGIYGYTF
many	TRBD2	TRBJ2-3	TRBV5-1	TGCGCCAGCAGCGCGGGGACTAGCGGGAGTATGGATACGCAGTATTTT	CASSAGTSGSMDTQYF
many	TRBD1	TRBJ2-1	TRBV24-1	TGTGCCACCAGTGAACCTACTAACAGGGGGAACTATGAGCAGTTCTTC	CATSEPTNRGNYEQFF
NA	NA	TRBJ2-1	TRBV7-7	TGTGCCAGCAGCCTATCAACAGGGTCGTACAATGAGCAGTTCTTC	CASSLSTGSYNEQFF
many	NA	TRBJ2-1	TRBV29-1	TGCAGCGTTGAAAACCCCCCCGGTGGGAATGAGCAGTTCTTC	CSVENPPGGNEQFF
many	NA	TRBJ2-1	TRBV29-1	TGCAGCGCCAGAGTAGGGAACAATGAGCAGTTCTTC	CSARVGNNEQFF
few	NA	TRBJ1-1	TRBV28	TGTGCCAGCAGTTTAAGTCGCAGATCGAACACTGAAGCTTTCTTT	CASSLSRRSNTEAFF
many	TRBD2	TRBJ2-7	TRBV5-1	TGCGCCAGCAGCTTGGCACTAGCGTACTCCTACGAGCAGTACTTC	CASSLALAYSYEQYF
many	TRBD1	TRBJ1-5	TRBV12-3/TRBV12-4	TGTGCCAGCAGTTCCAGGGGGCTCGGTCAGCCCCAGCATTTT	CASSSRGLGQPQHF
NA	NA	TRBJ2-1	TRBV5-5	TGTGCCAGCAGCTTGGACCCACAGGAGATCAATGAGCAGTTCTTC	CASSLDPQEINEQFF
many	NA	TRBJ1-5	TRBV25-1	TGTGCCAGCAGTGAAGTAGGAGATCAGCCCCAGCATTTT	CASSEVGDQPQHF
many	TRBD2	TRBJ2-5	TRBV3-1	TGTGCCAGCAGCCAACTAGCGGGAGAGACCCAGTACTTC	CASSQLAGETQYF
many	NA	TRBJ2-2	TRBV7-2	TGTGCCAGCAGCTGGGCGAACACCGGGGAGCTGTTTTTT	CASSWANTGELFF
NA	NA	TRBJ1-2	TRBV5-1	TGCGCCAGCAGTGGAGAGGGAACGAGCTACACCTTC	CASSGEGTSYTF
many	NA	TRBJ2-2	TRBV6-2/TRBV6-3	TGTGCCAGCAGTTCCCGGGACTTTAGGGAGGAGCTGTTTTTT	CASSSRDFREELFF
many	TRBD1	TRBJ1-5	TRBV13	TGTGCCAGCAGCTCGAGGACAGGGGGCTTTAGCAATCAGCCCCAGCATTTT	CASSSRTGGFSNQPQHF
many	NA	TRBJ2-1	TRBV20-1	TGCAGTGCTAGAAGCGGCTGGAATGAGCAGTTCTTC	CSARSGWNEQFF
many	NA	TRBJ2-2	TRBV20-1	TGCAGTGCTATGGGGAACACCGGGGAGCTGTTTTTT	CSAMGNTGELFF
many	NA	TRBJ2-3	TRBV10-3	TGTGCCATCGGGAGCGCGGGAGATACGCAGTATTTT	CAIGSAGDTQYF
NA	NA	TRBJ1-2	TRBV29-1	TGCAGCGTTGAATCCGGAGCCGCCTATGGCTACACCTTC	CSVESGAAYGYTF
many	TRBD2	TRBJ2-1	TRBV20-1	TGCAGTGCTAGAGCGCCTAGCGGGACGGCGGAGCAGTTCTTC	CSARAPSGTAEQFF
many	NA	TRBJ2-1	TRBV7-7	TGTGCCAGCAGCCCCGATCCCGGAGACTACAATGAGCAGTTCTTC	CASSPDPGDYNEQFF
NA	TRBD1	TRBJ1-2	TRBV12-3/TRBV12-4	TGTGCCAGCACCGTCTGGACAGGGCCTAACTATGGCTACACCTTC	CASTVWTGPNYGYTF
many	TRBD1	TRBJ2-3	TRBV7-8	TGTGCCAGCAGCCCCCGGAACCGGGACAGGGGCACAGATACGCAGTATTTT	CASSPRNRDRGTDTQYF
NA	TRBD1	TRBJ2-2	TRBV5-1	TGCGCCAGCAGCTTGGGTGACAGGGCCACCGGGGAGCTGTTTTTT	CASSLGDRATGELFF
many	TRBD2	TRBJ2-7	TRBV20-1	TGCAGTGCCTGGACTAGCGGGAGAAGACGAGAGCAGTACTTC	CSAWTSGRRREQYF
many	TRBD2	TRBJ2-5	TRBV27	TGTGCCAGCAGGCGACTAGCGGAAGAGACCCAGTACTTC	CASRRLAEETQYF
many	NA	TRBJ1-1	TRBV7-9	TGTGCCAGCGGGTGGTCCATGAACACTGAAGCTTTCTTT	CASGWSMNTEAFF